The text below deals with one T cell receptor beta chain. Its specificity is not known. Deletions cut 8 bases from V and 5 bases from J, with 10 bases between. This CDR3 is 13 amino acids long. Germline lookup yields CDR1 MDHEN and CDR2 SYDVKM. The record originates from a study of OX40 agonist ivuxolimab in advanced cancers. Looking at the study overall: An anti-OX40 (CD134) antibody with agonistic activity, ivuxolimab, was administered to patients. Patients achieving partial responses numbered three: one hepatocellular carcinoma case and two cutaneous melanoma cases.

Clones were read by immunoSEQ multiplex PCR, and TCRdb kept only the in-frame ones, dropping some. The profile shows 42,000 or so clones, around 87% of them singletons. Broader study findings: Low normalized T-cell clonal expansion was additionally recorded for some nonresponders. Among patients with partial responses at 0.1-3.0 mg/kg, clonal expansion was among the lowest.

V is TRBV28 and J is TRBJ1-6; D not certain. Material: CD4+ or CD8+ T cells sorted from blood, obtained in a trial of the OX40 agonist ivuxolimab. The receptor was isolated from an adult with an advanced solid tumor such as melanoma, head and neck, liver or kidney cancer. CDR3 in DNA: TGTGCCAGCCATGCGGAGAATAATTCACCCCTCCACTTT. It translates to CASHAENNSPLHF.